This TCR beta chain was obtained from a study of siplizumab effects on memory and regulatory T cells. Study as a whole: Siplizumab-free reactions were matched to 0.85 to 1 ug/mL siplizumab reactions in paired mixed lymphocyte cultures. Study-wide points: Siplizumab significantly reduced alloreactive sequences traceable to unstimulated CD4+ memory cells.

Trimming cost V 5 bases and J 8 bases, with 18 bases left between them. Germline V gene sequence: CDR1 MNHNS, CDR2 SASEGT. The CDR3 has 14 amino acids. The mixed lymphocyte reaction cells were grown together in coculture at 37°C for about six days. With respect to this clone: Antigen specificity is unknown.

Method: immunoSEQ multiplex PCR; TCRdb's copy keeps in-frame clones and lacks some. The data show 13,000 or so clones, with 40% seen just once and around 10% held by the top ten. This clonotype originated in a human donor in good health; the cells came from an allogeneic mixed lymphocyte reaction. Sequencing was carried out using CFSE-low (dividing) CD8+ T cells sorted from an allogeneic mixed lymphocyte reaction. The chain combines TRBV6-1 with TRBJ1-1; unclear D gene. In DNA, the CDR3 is TGTGCCAGCAGTTCCGGACCCTATCAGACCGAAGCTTTCTTT. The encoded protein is CASSSGPYQTEAFF.